This TCR beta chain comes out of a study of T cell responses to AZD1222 COVID-19 vaccine. Study information: Whether given at about 4 or about 12 weeks, second doses were pooled.

Generated by immunoSEQ multiplex PCR, the TCRdb table keeps only in-frame clones and is missing some. The table shows about 110,000 clones, with 88% occurring only once. This receptor was identified in an adult in good health. Sequencing used peripheral blood, obtained on day 0 of AZD1222 vaccination.

CDR3 sequence: CASRSQRDGETQYF. The CDR3 bases are TGTGCCAGCAGATCACAGCGGGACGGAGAGACCCAGTACTTC. This chain uses TRBV7-9 with TRBJ2-5, with 7 bases matching TRBD2. Germline V CDR1 and CDR2: SEHNR, FQNEAQ (reference sequence). The trim removed 6 bases at V and 4 bases at J, leaving 8 bases unmatched. The CDR3 has 14 residues.